These T cell receptor beta chains were read from a single sample in a study of blood T cell repertoires in COVID-19. Profiling relied on immunoSEQ multiplex PCR, and the TCRdb table lists in-frame clones only, not all of them. The data show about 83,000 clones, about four fifths seen once. The specimen sequenced was peripheral blood. All receptors come from a woman of 80 years or more with acute or convalescent COVID-19. Each CDR3 is given with its conserved first and last residue. Fields, in order: V gene, clone size, J gene, D gene, CDR3 protein, CDR3 DNA. D genes are given only for firm matches. Size tells how often a clone was seen (once, few, many) or the class of an expanded clone, and some rows leave it out.

TRBV5-4	once	TRBJ1-2	TRBD1	CASSLDVRDSNYGYTF	TGTGCCAGCAGCTTGGACGTCCGGGACAGCAACTATGGCTACACCTTC
TRBV29-1	-	TRBJ2-5	-	CSVPGGRSETQYF	TGCAGCGTTCCGGGGGGCCGGTCAGAGACCCAGTACTTC
TRBV30	-	TRBJ2-6	TRBD1	CAWSRTGTGANVLTF	TGTGCCTGGAGTAGGACAGGGACTGGGGCCAACGTCCTGACTTTC
TRBV3-1/TRBV3-2	-	TRBJ1-2	-	CASSQVVGVGYGYTF	TGTGCCAGCAGCCAAGTTGTGGGAGTTGGGTATGGCTACACCTTC
TRBV5-1	-	TRBJ2-2	TRBD2	CASSPRAGEYTGELFF	TGCGCCAGCTCACCAAGGGCGGGGGAGTACACCGGGGAGCTGTTTTTT
TRBV25-1	-	TRBJ1-1	-	CASSGRGNSNTEAFF	TGTGCCAGCAGTGGACGGGGGAATTCGAACACTGAAGCTTTCTTT
TRBV27	-	TRBJ1-3	-	CASSITGGNTIYF	TGTGCCAGCTCTATCACAGGTGGAAACACCATATATTTT
TRBV30	-	TRBJ2-4	-	CAWSVQQYKNIQYF	TGTGCCTGGAGTGTACAACAGTACAAAAACATTCAGTACTTC
TRBV24-1	-	TRBJ2-1	-	CATSGTDRRSYNEQFF	TGTGCCACCAGTGGGACCGACAGACGCTCCTACAATGAGCAGTTCTTC
TRBV5-1	-	TRBJ1-1	-	CASSTDTTEAFF	TGCGCCAGCAGCACGGACACCACTGAAGCTTTCTTT
TRBV11-2	-	TRBJ1-1	-	CASSLGRVGTEAFF	TGTGCCAGCAGCTTAGGGAGGGTAGGCACTGAAGCTTTCTTT
TRBV24-1	-	TRBJ1-5	-	CATGGGGSQPQHF	TGTGCCACCGGGGGCGGGGGGAGCCAGCCCCAGCATTTT
TRBV23-1	-	TRBJ1-1	TRBD1	CASSQPPGQGMGNTEAFF	TGCGCCAGCAGTCAGCCCCCGGGACAGGGAATGGGGAACACTGAAGCTTTCTTT
TRBV2	-	TRBJ1-1	TRBD1	CASSEGDRANTEAFF	TGTGCCAGCAGTGAAGGTGACAGGGCGAACACTGAAGCTTTCTTT
TRBV10-3	-	TRBJ2-1	TRBD2	CAISENPWSGGDGEQFF	TGTGCCATCAGTGAGAACCCTTGGAGCGGGGGGGACGGTGAGCAGTTCTTC
TRBV2	few	TRBJ1-2	TRBD1	CASVNLPGGSGYTF	TGTGCCAGCGTGAATCTACCAGGGGGCTCTGGCTACACCTTC
TRBV2	-	TRBJ1-1	-	CASSAEVTSTFEAFF	TGTGCCAGCAGTGCGGAGGTCACCTCCACGTTTGAAGCTTTCTTT
TRBV3-1/TRBV3-2	-	TRBJ1-2	TRBD1	CASSRLGTGVEEDYGYTF	TGTGCCAGCAGCCGACTTGGGACAGGGGTAGAGGAGGACTATGGCTACACCTTC
TRBV3-1/TRBV3-2	once	TRBJ1-2	-	CASSQGTSGNYGYTF	TGTGCCAGCAGCCAAGGGACATCAGGGAATTATGGCTACACCTTC
TRBV11-2	-	TRBJ2-7	-	CASSPTPYEQYF	TGTGCCAGCAGCCCCACACCCTACGAGCAGTACTTC
TRBV28	-	TRBJ2-2	-	CASSTPGEGNTGELFF	TGTGCCAGCAGCACTCCAGGGGAAGGGAACACCGGGGAGCTGTTTTTT
TRBV4-3	-	TRBJ1-5	-	CASSQEGGRGQPQHF	TGCGCCAGCAGCCAAGAAGGCGGGCGAGGGCAGCCCCAGCATTTT
TRBV12-2	-	TRBJ2-7	-	CASREGQGSHYEQYF	TGTGCAAGTCGCGAAGGACAGGGATCCCACTACGAGCAGTACTTC
TRBV7-8	-	TRBJ1-2	-	CASSQSVGANYGYTF	TGTGCCAGCAGCCAATCGGTTGGGGCCAACTATGGCTACACCTTC
TRBV5-4	-	TRBJ2-2	-	CASRRDQEVTRELFF	TGTGCCAGCAGGCGAGACCAGGAGGTAACCCGGGAGCTGTTTTTT
TRBV18	-	TRBJ2-3	-	CASSPIGPTDTQYF	TGTGCCAGCTCACCCATCGGTCCCACAGATACGCAGTATTTT
TRBV12-3/TRBV12-4	-	TRBJ1-2	-	CASSLTGVYGYTF	TGTGCCAGCAGTTTGACAGGAGTCTATGGCTACACCTTC
TRBV19	-	TRBJ2-7	TRBD1	CASSLNRQGSYEQYF	TGTGCCAGTAGTCTCAATCGACAGGGGAGCTACGAGCAGTACTTC
TRBV19	-	TRBJ2-3	TRBD2	CASSIVRGAADTQYF	TGTGCCAGTAGTATCGTGCGGGGGGCCGCAGATACGCAGTATTTT
TRBV9	-	TRBJ2-7	-	CASSVGGTAGGYEQYF	TGTGCCAGCAGCGTAGGGGGAACAGCGGGCGGCTACGAGCAGTACTTC
TRBV24-1	-	TRBJ1-2	-	CATSDAEPSRGYTF	TGTGCCACCAGTGATGCGGAGCCGAGTCGTGGCTACACCTTC
TRBV27	-	TRBJ1-2	TRBD1	CASREEGQGKYGYTF	TGTGCCAGCCGAGAGGAGGGACAGGGTAAATATGGCTACACCTTC
TRBV3-1/TRBV3-2	-	TRBJ1-5	-	CASSRAQNQPQHF	TGTGCCAGCAGCCGGGCACAAAATCAGCCCCAGCATTTT
TRBV18	-	TRBJ1-1	TRBD1	CASSPDRATEAFF	TGTGCCAGCTCACCAGACAGGGCCACTGAAGCTTTCTTT
TRBV6-6	-	TRBJ1-4	TRBD1	CASSRGLDEKLFF	TGTGCCAGCAGCAGGGGGCTGGATGAAAAACTGTTTTTT
TRBV7-3	-	TRBJ2-3	TRBD2	CASSKTGLPSTDTQYF	TGTGCCAGCAGCAAAACGGGACTACCTAGCACAGATACGCAGTATTTT
TRBV19	-	TRBJ1-2	TRBD1	CASSIGDRGRGYTF	TGTGCCAGTAGTATTGGGGACAGGGGGCGAGGCTACACCTTC
TRBV5-4	-	TRBJ1-6	TRBD1	CASSLQTGSNSPLHF	TGTGCCAGCAGCTTACAGACAGGGTCAAATTCACCCCTCCACTTT
TRBV30	-	TRBJ2-1	-	CACSIAGVEQFF	TGTGCCTGCTCCATCGCGGGCGTTGAGCAGTTCTTC
TRBV6-5	-	TRBJ1-2	-	CASSPKTTGLYGYTF	TGTGCCAGCAGTCCCAAGACGACAGGTCTCTATGGCTACACCTTC
TRBV2	few	TRBJ2-1	TRBD2	CASRLEAGYYNEQFF	TGTGCCAGCAGACTCGAAGCGGGGTACTACAATGAGCAGTTCTTC
TRBV7-3	-	TRBJ2-3	TRBD2	CASSLTSRASGHTDTQYF	TGTGCCAGCAGCTTAACGTCTAGGGCTAGCGGACACACAGATACGCAGTATTTT
TRBV7-6	-	TRBJ1-1	TRBD1	CASSLLGQGGTEAFF	TGTGCCAGCAGCCTGCTGGGACAGGGCGGCACTGAAGCTTTCTTT
TRBV5-1	-	TRBJ1-2	-	CASRDNPTGNYGYTF	TGCGCCAGCAGGGATAATCCTACGGGAAACTATGGCTACACCTTC
TRBV9	-	TRBJ1-2	TRBD1	CASSTRDRDYGYTF	TGTGCCAGCAGCACCAGGGACAGGGACTATGGCTACACCTTC